This T cell receptor (beta chain) stems from a study of shared clonotypes between healthy human individuals. This clone has just a few counts. CDR3 size: 16 residues. Trimming pared 5 bases from V and 6 bases from J, leaving 20 bases between. Germline CDR1 and CDR2: MDHEN and SYDVKM. Assay: immunoSEQ multiplex PCR; the TCRdb copy retains only in-frame clones and omits some. The sample contains under 600,000 clones, roughly 79% of which appear only once. The sample taken for sequencing was PBMCs. The V call is TRBV28, the J call TRBJ1-5, with D tentatively TRBD1 (5 bases). This receptor was identified in a woman in her thirties or forties in good health. Some clones in this sample may be carry-over from other donors' samples. This CDR3 is CASSPPGGGNSQPQHF. The CDR3 nucleotides read TGTGCCAGCAGTCCCCCGGGGGGAGGGAACAGTCAGCCCCAGCATTTT.